This T cell receptor beta chain was profiled in a study of blood T cells in healthy people across ages. Through a sample-barcoded 5' primer and a J-beta primer mix, a second PCR was run for about 7 to 12 cycles. TCRdb re-called the 5' RACE reads through MiXCR, storing one row per CDR3 protein. The sample has about 2 million distinct CDR3 sequences, around half seen once. The CDR3 totals 13 residues. V gave up 6 bases and J gave up 4 bases, with 12 bases separating them. This clonotype turned up a few times. The receptor comes from a woman aged 40-49 years in good health. Sequenced input: blood. This sequence joins TRBV12-3 or TRBV12-4 and TRBJ1-2; a weak D match, TRBD1 (5 bases). CDR3 amino acids: CASRITGFYGYTF. CDR3 bases: TGTGCCAGCAGAATCACAGGCTTCTATGGCTACACCTTC.